The 26 T cell receptor beta chains below were found in one sample sequenced in a study of cytomegalovirus exposure and HLA in healthy donors. In the PCR, 60 Vbeta and 13 Jbeta primers were used. The method was immunoSEQ multiplex PCR; TCRdb's version includes in-frame clones alone and lacks a portion of them. Counted here are some 71,000 clones, about 70% occurring once; the ten biggest clones make up less than 10%. Sequencing was carried out using PBMCs. Source of these receptors: a woman aged 50 to 65 in good health and CMV-seropositive.

The rearrangement joins TRBV5-4 to TRBJ1-2; the D is unclear. CDR1 is SGHNT, CDR2 YYREEE, per germline (reference sequence). V lost 1 base and J 0 bases, leaving 10 bases between the germline ends. CDR3 length: 15 amino acids. The CDR3 bases are TGTGCCAGCAGCTTGTATCAGGCGACTAACTATGGCTACACCTTC. Protein sequence: CASSLYQATNYGYTF.

This clone appeared a few times. CDR3 residues: CASSWNEEGEQYF. The CDR3 DNA is TGTGCCAGCAGCTGGAACGAGGAGGGCGAGCAGTACTTC. The rearrangement links TRBV7-2 to TRBJ2-7, with D maybe TRBD2 (6 bases). The length of the CDR3 is 13 residues. Germline CDR1 reads SGHTA; CDR2 reads FQGNSA. V was cut by 4 bases and J by 6 bases, with 13 bases left in between.

V gene TRBV18 combines with J gene TRBJ2-5; D uncertain. Germline V gives CDR1 KGHSH, CDR2 LQKENI. V dropped 0 bases and J dropped 7 bases, with 9 bases sitting between them. CDR3 length: 13 amino acids. Here the CDR3 reads CASSPPLGRTQYF. The CDR3 region has the DNA TGTGCCAGCTCACCACCGTTGGGCAGGACCCAGTACTTC.

The chain employs TRBV28 and TRBJ1-2; TRBD1 aligns across 10 bases. J gave up 5 bases and V 4 bases, and 7 bases lay outside the gene matches. Germline V gene data show CDR1 as MDHEN and CDR2 as SYDVKM. There are 15 residues in the CDR3. The CDR3 is CASSSGGQGRYGYTF. The DNA of the CDR3 is TGTGCCAGCAGTTCTGGGGGACAGGGGCGGTATGGCTACACCTTC.

This clone has just a few counts. The chain uses TRBV19 and TRBJ2-2; TRBD1 might be the D (5 bases). Per the germline V gene, CDR1 is LNHDA and CDR2 is SQIVND (reference sequence). This CDR3 comprises 17 residues. Between the trimmed V and J ends, which lost 1 base and 0 bases, there was a span of 12 bases. CDR3 protein: CASSIAAGHANTGELFF. CDR3 DNA sequence: TGTGCCAGTAGTATAGCAGCAGGACACGCGAACACCGGGGAGCTGTTTTTT.

The CDR3 is CASSGQMIDYGYTF. The DNA for the CDR3 is TGTGCCAGCAGTGGACAGATGATCGACTATGGCTACACCTTC. V gene TRBV2 combines with J gene TRBJ1-2, with a tentative D call TRBD1 (5 bases). The germline gives CDR1 SNHLY, CDR2 FYNNEI. The CDR3 spans 14 residues. V was trimmed by 4 bases and J by 3 bases, leaving 12 bases between them.

The J gene is TRBJ1-3, the V gene TRBV30, with D uncertain. The CDR3 consists of 16 residues. Per the germline V gene, CDR1 is GTSNPN and CDR2 is SVGIG (reference sequence). The V end lost 3 bases, the J end lost 0 bases, and 15 bases lay between the germline ends. CDR3 residues: CAWSDDTYGSGNTIYF. CDR3 bases: TGTGCCTGGAGCGATGACACCTATGGCTCTGGAAACACCATATATTTT.

The chain uses TRBV4-2 and TRBJ1-2; 8 nucleotides align to TRBD1. Trimming cost V 0 bases and J 8 bases; bases outside gene matches: 5. Germline V gives CDR1 LGHNA, CDR2 YNFKEQ. The CDR3 is 14 amino acids. The CDR3 DNA sequence: TGTGCCAGCAGCCAAGATGGCAGGGGGCGAGGCTACACCTTC. Protein sequence: CASSQDGRGRGYTF.

The chain recombines TRBV5-1 with TRBJ2-2; TRBD1 agrees at 8 bases. The V gene end was trimmed by 4 bases and the J gene end by 3 bases; junction bases not matched to a gene: 2. The CDR3 consists of 14 residues. Germline loops: CDR1 SGHRS, CDR2 YFSETQ. The CDR3 nucleotides read TGCGCCAGCAGCACACAGGGGGACACCGGGGAGCTGTTTTTT. This translates into CASSTQGDTGELFF.

This chain links TRBV9 with TRBJ2-1, with TRBD1 as a possible D gene (6 bases). The ends were cut back, 4 bases at V and 2 bases at J, with 13 bases in the middle. Germline V CDR1 and CDR2: SGDLS, YYNGEE. This CDR3 is 15 amino acids long. CDR3 amino acids: CASSSGTTTYNEQFF. DNA of the CDR3: TGTGCCAGCAGCTCCGGGACAACGACCTACAATGAGCAGTTCTTC.

The rearrangement links TRBV14 to TRBJ2-2; a possible D gene is TRBD2 (5 bases). The CDR3 length is 14 residues. Germline V CDR1 and CDR2: SGHDN, FVKESK. Deletions cut 0 bases from V and 6 bases from J, with 8 bases between. This CDR3 reads CASSQESRAGELFF. The CDR3 nucleotides read TGTGCCAGCAGCCAAGAATCGAGGGCCGGGGAGCTGTTTTTT.

The chain joins TRBV5-1 to TRBJ2-1; 9 bases map to TRBD1. Germline CDR1 SGHRS, CDR2 YFSETQ. V lost 5 bases, J lost 9 bases, and 9 bases stayed unmatched. The CDR3 spans 14 residues. This CDR3 reads CASRYRDRVSEQFF. The DNA of the CDR3 is TGCGCCAGCAGGTACCGGGACAGGGTTTCTGAGCAGTTCTTC.

This clone was counted between two and nine times. The CDR3 region is CASSKGGSTEVTGELFF. CDR3 sequence (DNA): TGTGCCAGCAGTAAGGGAGGGTCCACGGAGGTCACCGGGGAGCTGTTTTTT. V gene TRBV11-3 combines with J gene TRBJ2-2; TRBD2 matches at 7 bases. Germline assignment: CDR1 SGHNT and CDR2 YENEEA. The V gene end was trimmed by 6 bases and the J gene end by 4 bases; junction bases not matched to a gene: 14. The CDR3 consists of 17 residues.

The chain uses TRBV29-1 and TRBJ1-2; 10 bases map to TRBD1. The CDR3 is 13 amino acids. The germline V gene encodes CDR1 SQVTM and CDR2 ANQGSEA. The V and J ends lost 6 bases and 6 bases, in that order; junction bases with no gene match: 7. As DNA, the CDR3 is TGCAGCGTCCTCCGGGACAGGGGCGATGGCTACACCTTC. Amino acid sequence: CSVLRDRGDGYTF.

The gene calls are TRBV9 and TRBJ1-1, with D possibly matching TRBD1 (6 bases). The CDR3 consists of 15 residues. Trimming removed 0 bases at V and 0 bases at J, with 9 bases between. The germline CDR1 and CDR2 sequences are SGDLS and YYNGEE. The chain's CDR3 is CASSVGGHMNTEAFF. In DNA, the CDR3 is TGTGCCAGCAGCGTAGGGGGACATATGAACACTGAAGCTTTCTTT.

This chain links TRBV4-3 with TRBJ2-4; D gene ambiguous. Looked up from germline, CDR1 is LGHNA and CDR2 is YSLEER. The V and J ends lost 2 bases and 1 base respectively, with 12 bases between them. The CDR3 consists of 16 residues. CDR3 sequence reads: CASSQSRFYAKNIQYF. In nucleotides, the CDR3 is TGCGCCAGCAGCCAAAGCCGATTTTATGCCAAAAACATTCAGTACTTC.

The rearrangement joins TRBV5-1 to TRBJ2-7; TRBD2 matches at 11 bases. This CDR3 has 17 amino acids. The V gene's germline CDR1 is SGHRS and CDR2 YFSETQ. J was trimmed by 0 bases and V by 4 bases; bases with no gene match: 9. The CDR3 region has the DNA TGCGCCAGCAGCCCTATAGCGGGGGGGCCCAGCTCCTACGAGCAGTACTTC. It specifies CASSPIAGGPSSYEQYF.

A single count supports this clone. The J gene is TRBJ1-4, the V gene TRBV28; unclear D gene. Trimming took off 4 bases at V and 3 bases at J, with 27 bases between the two ends. Germline lookup yields CDR1 MDHEN and CDR2 SYDVKM. The CDR3 covers 20 residues. In DNA, the CDR3 is TGTGCCAGCAGTTCACTCCTCCCTGGGCCAGCCCGAAGATCTAATGAAAAACTGTTTTTT. Its translation: CASSSLLPGPARRSNEKLFF.

J is TRBJ1-5 and V is TRBV18, with unresolved D. The CDR3 sequence is 15 residues long. Trimming took 3 bases from V and 3 from J, leaving 12 bases between them. Germline loops: CDR1 KGHSH, CDR2 LQKENI. The CDR3 DNA reads as TGTGCCAGCTCACCCACGGGGAGGGACAATCAGCCCCAGCATTTT. Residues: CASSPTGRDNQPQHF.

The V gene is TRBV7-8, the J gene TRBJ1-1, with TRBD1 matching over 10 bases. Germline trimming cut 5 bases from V and 4 bases from J; bases unmatched to any gene: 7. Per the germline V gene, CDR1 is SGHVS and CDR2 is FQNEAQ. The length of the CDR3 is 15 residues. The chain's CDR3 is CASSSWTGGSTEAFF. Here the CDR3 DNA reads TGTGCCAGCAGCAGTTGGACAGGGGGGAGCACTGAAGCTTTCTTT.

The gene calls are TRBV5-1 and TRBJ2-3; 8 positions match TRBD1. V was clipped by 4 bases and J by 0 bases; unmatched bases: 4. The germline CDR1 and CDR2 sequences are SGHRS and YFSETQ. The CDR3 runs 15 residues. Here the CDR3 reads CASSIRQGSTDTQYF. CDR3 DNA: TGCGCCAGCAGCATCCGACAGGGGAGCACAGATACGCAGTATTTT.

V is TRBV10-1 and J is TRBJ2-7, with 7 bases aligning to TRBD1. With 10 bases clipped from V and 2 bases from J, the junction kept 8 bases outside the gene matches. Per the germline V gene, CDR1 is WNHNN and CDR2 is SYGVQD (reference sequence). The CDR3 sequence is 13 residues long. CDR3 in DNA: TGCGCCAACCCCCGGGACAGTGCCTACGAGCAGTACTTC. Translation: CANPRDSAYEQYF.

This chain uses TRBV5-1 with TRBJ2-1, with TRBD1 matching 8 bases. The CDR3 is made up of 16 amino acids. Germline lookup yields CDR1 SGHRS and CDR2 YFSETQ. V shed 0 bases, J shed 2 bases, and the junction held 4 bases outside the gene matches. In DNA form, the CDR3 reads TGCGCCAGCAGCTTGGCCGGACAGGGAACCTACAATGAGCAGTTCTTC. Translating gives CASSLAGQGTYNEQFF.

The J gene is TRBJ2-5, the V gene TRBV5-6, with a tentative D call TRBD2 (6 bases). The DNA matches TRBJ2-7 better at its end, which makes the J call doubtful. The CDR3 loop spans 15 amino acids. Per the germline V gene, CDR1 is SGHDT and CDR2 is YYEEEE. In nucleotides, the CDR3 is TGTGCCAGCAGCGACGGGGGAGAAACATGGCGCGAGCAGTACTTC. Protein product: CASSDGGETWREQYF.

J is TRBJ1-3 and V is TRBV4-3; D is unclear. CDR1 and CDR2 (germline): LGHNA, YSLEER. Trimming removed 0 bases at V and 2 bases at J, with 17 bases between. There are 18 residues in the CDR3. CDR3 DNA sequence: TGCGCCAGCAGCCAAGAGAGGCCGAGGCAGGAGGCTGGAAACACCATATATTTT. The encoded protein is CASSQERPRQEAGNTIYF.

This clone has a single count. The chain joins TRBV6-4 to TRBJ1-1, with 10 bases fitting TRBD1. Germline CDR1 and CDR2: MRHNA and SNTAGT. This CDR3 is built from 15 residues. V shed 5 bases and J 7 bases; nucleotides not matched to a gene: 10. The DNA of the CDR3 is TGTGCCAGCAGTCCCAGGACAGGGGGAACAGGTGAAGCTTTCTTT. Its protein product is CASSPRTGGTGEAFF.